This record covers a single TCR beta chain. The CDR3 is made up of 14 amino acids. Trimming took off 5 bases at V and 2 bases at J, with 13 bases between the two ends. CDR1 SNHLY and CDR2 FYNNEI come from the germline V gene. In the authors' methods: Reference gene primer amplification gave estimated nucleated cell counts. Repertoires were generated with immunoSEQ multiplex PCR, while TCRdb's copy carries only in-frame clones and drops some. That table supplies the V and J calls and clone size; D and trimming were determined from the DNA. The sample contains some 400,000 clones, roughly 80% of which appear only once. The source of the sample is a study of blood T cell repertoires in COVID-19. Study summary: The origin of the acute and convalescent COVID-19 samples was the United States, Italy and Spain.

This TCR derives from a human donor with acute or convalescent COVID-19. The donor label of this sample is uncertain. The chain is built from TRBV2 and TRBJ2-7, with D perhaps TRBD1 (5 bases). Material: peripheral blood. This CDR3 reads CASSFTGLAYEQYF. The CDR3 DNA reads TGTGCCAGCAGTTTTACAGGTCTTGCCTACGAGCAGTACTTC.